These 14 T cell receptor beta chains were all obtained from the same sample, sequenced in a study of T cell clonality in common variable immunodeficiency. Libraries were prepared by immunoSEQ multiplex PCR; TCRdb keeps only in-frame clonotypes and omits some of them. This repertoire holds around 15,000 clones, and none appear only once. General study points: Reportedly, TCR beta sequences from common variable immunodeficiency showed fewer deletions and N-nucleotide insertions.

Their cognate antigens are unknown. The material sequenced was peripheral blood mononuclear cells. These receptors all stem from a human donor with common variable immunodeficiency.

This clone was found many times. The sequence runs out 3 residues before the end of the CDR3; the remainder is reconstructed from the germline J gene. This chain connects TRBV29-1 to TRBJ1-2; weak D call: TRBD1 (6 bases). This CDR3 spans 15 amino acids. Trimming left V 3 bases short and J 1 base short, with 15 bases between. Per germline, CDR1 SQVTM and CDR2 ANQGSEA. Partial CDR3 DNA: TGCAGCGTTGACCTGGACAGTGAGTTTAACTATGGC. It specifies CSVDLDSEFNYG. The full CDR3 is CSVDLDSEFNYGYTF.

This clone has a count of ten or more. The sequence runs out 3 residues before the end of the CDR3; the remainder is reconstructed from the germline J gene. The V gene is TRBV5-1, the J gene TRBJ2-5; D uncertain. The CDR3 consists of 13 residues. Deletions cut 1 base from V and 2 bases from J, with 6 bases between. Germline-derived CDR1 and CDR2 are SGHRS and YFSETQ. The covered CDR3 bases are TGCGCCAGCAGCTTGCTTCCGCAAGAGACC. The encoded protein is CASSLLPQET. The whole CDR3 reads CASSLLPQETQYF.

This clone was counted only a few times. Read data end 3 residues before the CDR3 end; the end is taken from the germline J gene. The chain employs TRBV6-1 and TRBJ1-5; possibly TRBD1 for D (5 bases). Trimming shortened V by 1 base and J by 3 bases, and 13 bases separated the two germline ends. This CDR3 is built from 16 residues. The V gene's germline CDR1 is MNHNS and CDR2 SASEGT. The CDR3 DNA, read in part, is TGTGCCAGCAGTGAAGTTGGGCAGGGTTTCAATCAGCCC. Its protein is CASSEVGQGFNQP. The CDR3 as a whole reads CASSEVGQGFNQPQHF.

In regard to this clone: The read comes to an end 3 residues before the CDR3 does, leaving the germline J gene to fill in the end. The V gene is TRBV30, the J gene TRBJ1-2; D is ambiguous. V lost 3 bases, J lost 2 bases, and 7 bases lay in between. The CDR3 length is 12 residues. Per germline, CDR1 GTSNPN and CDR2 SVGIG (reference sequence). The CDR3 DNA, read in part, is TGTGCCTGGAGACATGTAAACTATGGC. As protein: CAWRHVNYG. The whole CDR3 protein reads CAWRHVNYGYTF.

This clone was counted only a few times. The read is 3 residues too short to cover the CDR3 end, so that end is filled in from the germline J gene. The V and J genes are TRBV6-1 and TRBJ1-5, with D tentatively TRBD1 (6 bases). The CDR3 totals 14 residues. V lost 4 bases, J lost 6 bases, and 13 bases lay in between. Germline V gene lookup returns CDR1 MNHNS and CDR2 SASEGT. The sequenced part of the CDR3 DNA is TGTGCCAGCAGTGCCTCAGACAGGATTCAGCCC. Amino acid sequence: CASSASDRIQP. The entire CDR3 reads CASSASDRIQPQHF.

Worth noting for this clone: Sequencing ends 3 residues short of the CDR3 end; the germline J gene provides the rest. The chain employs TRBV6-2 or TRBV6-3 and TRBJ1-5, with 8 positions matching TRBD1. V shed 5 bases, J shed 9 bases, and the junction held 12 bases outside the gene matches. This CDR3 has 15 residues. CDR1 is MNHEY, CDR2 SVGEGT, per germline. This CDR3 reads CASSSDTGGAAPQHF. Partial CDR3 DNA: TGTGCCAGCAGTAGCGATACAGGGGGGGCGGCGCCC.

In this sample, this clone turned up a few times. The CDR3 end lies 3 residues beyond the end of the read and is filled in from the germline J gene. The chain links TRBV7-9 to TRBJ1-6; possibly TRBD1 for D (5 bases). The CDR3 runs 14 residues. Trimming removed 2 bases from V and 8 bases from J, with 10 bases in between. The germline V gene encodes CDR1 SEHNR and CDR2 FQNEAQ (reference sequence). The CDR3 reads CASSLRQGDSPLHF. The part of the CDR3 DNA that was read is TGTGCCAGCAGCTTACGCCAGGGAGATTCACCC.

On this clone: At one end, the junction sequence differs from germline, possibly due to a read error. Read sequence stops 3 residues before the CDR3 end, and the germline J gene provides the missing end. The chain recombines TRBV7-7 with TRBJ2-5, with 10 bases identical to TRBD2. This CDR3 contains 17 residues. Germline lookup yields CDR1 SSHAT and CDR2 FNYEAQ (reference sequence). The CDR3 bases that were read are TGTGCTAGCAGCTTAGCCTTCGGACTAGCGGCCCAAGAGACC. Translating gives CASSLAFGLAAQET. The full CDR3 sequence reads CASSLAFGLAAQETQYF.

About this clone itself: The sequence runs out 3 residues before the end of the CDR3; the remainder is reconstructed from the germline J gene. The gene calls are TRBV6-1 and TRBJ2-7; D possibly corresponds to TRBD2 (7 bases). V shed 3 bases and J shed 0 bases, with 12 bases lying between them. The V gene's germline CDR1 is MNHNS and CDR2 SASEGT. This CDR3 contains 15 residues. The part of the CDR3 DNA that was read is TGTGCCAGCAGTGAGGGGGGGGGCTACTCCTACGAG. This translates into CASSEGGGYSYE. The whole CDR3 protein reads CASSEGGGYSYEQYF.

On this clone: The CDR3 end is not reached by the read, which stops 3 residues before it; the germline J gene fills it in. The rearrangement joins TRBV7-6 to TRBJ2-7, with D tentatively TRBD2 (6 bases). Germline CDR1 and CDR2: SGHVS and FNYEAQ. V was shortened by 4 bases and J by 1 base, with 14 bases between the two germline ends. CDR3 length equals 15 residues. CDR3 bases read: TGTGCCAGCAGCTCGCCTGCGGGGTTATCCTACGAG. Its translation: CASSSPAGLSYE. The CDR3 in full is CASSSPAGLSYEQYF.

This clone has just a few counts. The read gets to within 3 residues of the CDR3 end, and the germline J gene fills in the rest. The V gene is TRBV20-1, the J gene TRBJ2-7; perhaps TRBD1 as D (6 bases). V was clipped by 5 bases and J by 1 base, with 9 bases between them. Germline CDR1 reads DFQATT; CDR2 reads SNEGSKA (reference sequence). This CDR3 comprises 12 residues. CDR3 DNA, as far as it was read: TGCAGTGCTTGGGACACGTCCTACGAG. Its protein is CSAWDTSYE. The whole CDR3 sequence reads CSAWDTSYEQYF.

On this clone itself: Read data end 3 residues before the CDR3 end; the end is taken from the germline J gene. The chain combines TRBV7-2 with TRBJ2-7, with TRBD1 identical over 8 bases. The junction had 8 bases not matched to a gene; V was cut back by 5 bases and J by 2 bases. The germline gives CDR1 SGHTA, CDR2 FQGNSA. The CDR3 extends over 15 amino acids. CDR3 sequence: CASSLGPGGTYEQYF. The CDR3 DNA, read in part, is TGTGCCAGCAGCCTTGGGCCAGGGGGCACCTACGAG.

CDR3 DNA (partial): TGTGCCAGCAGCTTAAGAGGGACTAGTTCACCC. It is translated as CASSLRGTSSP. The full CDR3 protein reads CASSLRGTSSPLHF. J is TRBJ1-6 and V is TRBV7-2; maybe TRBD1 (5 bases). The CDR3 goes on 3 residues after the read ends, and that part is filled in from the germline J gene. This CDR3 comprises 14 residues. Germline V gene lookup returns CDR1 SGHTA and CDR2 FQGNSA. Trimming removed 2 bases at V and 9 bases at J, with 11 bases between.

Partial CDR3 DNA: TGTGCCAGCAGCTTAGCCTCCTCTGGGGCCAACGTC. This codes for CASSLASSGANV. The CDR3 in full is CASSLASSGANVLTF. V and J are TRBV7-9 and TRBJ2-6; D unclear. Read coverage stops 3 residues before the CDR3 terminus; the germline J gene supplies the remainder. The CDR3 is 15 amino acids. Per the germline V gene, CDR1 is SEHNR and CDR2 is FQNEAQ (reference sequence). V was shortened by 0 bases and J by 0 bases, with 3 bases between the two germline ends.